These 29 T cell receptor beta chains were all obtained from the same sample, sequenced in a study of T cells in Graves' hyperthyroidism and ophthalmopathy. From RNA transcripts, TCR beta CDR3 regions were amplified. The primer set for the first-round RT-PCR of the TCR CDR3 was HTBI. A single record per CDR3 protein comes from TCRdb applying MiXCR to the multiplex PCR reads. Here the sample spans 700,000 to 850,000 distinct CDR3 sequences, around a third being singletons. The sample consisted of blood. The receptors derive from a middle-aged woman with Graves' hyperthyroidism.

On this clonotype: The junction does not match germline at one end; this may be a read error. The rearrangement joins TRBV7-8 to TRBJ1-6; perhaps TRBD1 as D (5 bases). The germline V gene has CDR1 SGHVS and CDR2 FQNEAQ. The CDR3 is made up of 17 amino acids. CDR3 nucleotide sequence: TGTGCCAGCAGCCGTATCGCTCGGGGGGTCCTGAATTCACCCTTCCACTTT. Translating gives CASSRIARGVLNSPFHF.

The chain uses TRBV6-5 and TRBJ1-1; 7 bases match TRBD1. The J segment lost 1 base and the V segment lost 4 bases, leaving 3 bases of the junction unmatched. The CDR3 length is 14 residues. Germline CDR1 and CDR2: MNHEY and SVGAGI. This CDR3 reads CASSSHRGNTEAFF. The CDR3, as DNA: TGTGCCAGCAGTTCCCACAGGGGGAACACTGAAGCTTTCTTT.

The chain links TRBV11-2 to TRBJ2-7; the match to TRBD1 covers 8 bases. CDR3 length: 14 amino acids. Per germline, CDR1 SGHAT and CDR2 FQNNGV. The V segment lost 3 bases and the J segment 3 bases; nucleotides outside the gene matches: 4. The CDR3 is CASSLTDRDYEQYF. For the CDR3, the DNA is TGTGCCAGCAGCTTGACGGACAGGGACTACGAGCAGTACTTC.

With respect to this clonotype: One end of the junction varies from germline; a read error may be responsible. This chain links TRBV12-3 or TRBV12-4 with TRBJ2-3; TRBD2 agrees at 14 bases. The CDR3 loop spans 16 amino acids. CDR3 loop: CASSRTSGGSTDTQYF. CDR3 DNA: TGTGCCAGCAGTCGGACTAGCGGGGGGTCGACAGATACTCAGTATTTT.

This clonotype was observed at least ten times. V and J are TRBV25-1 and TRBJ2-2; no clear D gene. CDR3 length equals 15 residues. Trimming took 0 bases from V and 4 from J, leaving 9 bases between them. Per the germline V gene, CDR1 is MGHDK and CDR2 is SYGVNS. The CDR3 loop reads CASSEYGRATGELFF. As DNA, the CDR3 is TGTGCCAGCAGTGAATACGGCAGAGCCACCGGGGAGCTGTTTTTT.

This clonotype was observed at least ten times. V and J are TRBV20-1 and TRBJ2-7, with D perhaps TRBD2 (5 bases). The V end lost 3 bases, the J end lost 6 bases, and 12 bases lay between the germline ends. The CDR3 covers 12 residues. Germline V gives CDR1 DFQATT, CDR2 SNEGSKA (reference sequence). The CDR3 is CSASVALGEQYF. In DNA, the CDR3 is TGCAGTGCTAGTGTAGCGTTGGGCGAGCAGTACTTC.

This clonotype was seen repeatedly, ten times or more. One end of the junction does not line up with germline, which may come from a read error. The CDR3 DNA is TGTGCCAGCAGCTTAGGGGGGACAATGGTCTTC. Encoded protein: CASSLGGTMVF. The gene calls are TRBV7-2 and TRBJ2-7, with a weak D call TRBD1 (6 bases). Germline CDR1 reads SGHTA; CDR2 reads FQGNSA. This CDR3 is built from 11 residues.

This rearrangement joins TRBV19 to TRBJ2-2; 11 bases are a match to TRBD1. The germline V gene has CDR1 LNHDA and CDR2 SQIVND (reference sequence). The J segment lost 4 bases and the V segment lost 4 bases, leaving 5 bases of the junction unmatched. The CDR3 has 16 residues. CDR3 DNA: TGTGCCAGTAGTACTGGACAGGGGGCCGGCACCGGGGAGCTGTTTTTT. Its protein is CASSTGQGAGTGELFF.

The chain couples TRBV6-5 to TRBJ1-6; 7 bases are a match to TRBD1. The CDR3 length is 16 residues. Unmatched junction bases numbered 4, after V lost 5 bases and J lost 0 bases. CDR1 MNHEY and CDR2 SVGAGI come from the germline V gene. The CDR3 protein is CASSLRGSSYNSPLHF. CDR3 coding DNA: TGTGCCAGCAGTCTCAGGGGGAGCTCCTATAATTCACCCCTCCACTTT.

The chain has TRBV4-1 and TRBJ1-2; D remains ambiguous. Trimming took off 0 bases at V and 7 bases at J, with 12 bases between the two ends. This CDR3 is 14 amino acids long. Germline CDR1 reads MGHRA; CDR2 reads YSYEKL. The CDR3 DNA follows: TGCGCCAGCAGCCAAGATACCGGGAAGGCTGGCTACACCTTC. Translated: CASSQDTGKAGYTF.

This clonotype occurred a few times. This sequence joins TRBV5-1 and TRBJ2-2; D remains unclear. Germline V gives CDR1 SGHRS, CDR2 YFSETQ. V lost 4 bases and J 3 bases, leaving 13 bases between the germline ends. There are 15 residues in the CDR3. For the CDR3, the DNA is TGCGCCAGCAGCCAAGATCTGTCATACACCGGGGAGCTGTTTTTT. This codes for CASSQDLSYTGELFF.

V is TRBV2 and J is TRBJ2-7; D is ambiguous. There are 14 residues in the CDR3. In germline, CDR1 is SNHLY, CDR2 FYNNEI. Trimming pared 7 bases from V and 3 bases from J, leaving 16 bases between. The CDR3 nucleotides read TGTGCCAGCACAGGCCGACAAGGCGGCTACGAGCAGTACTTC. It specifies CASTGRQGGYEQYF.

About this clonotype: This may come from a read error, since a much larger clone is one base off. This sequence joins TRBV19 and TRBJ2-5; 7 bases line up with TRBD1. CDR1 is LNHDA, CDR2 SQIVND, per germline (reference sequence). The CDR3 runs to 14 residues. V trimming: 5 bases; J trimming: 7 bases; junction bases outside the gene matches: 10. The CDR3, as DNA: TGTGCCAGTAGTCCCGACAGGGAACGCATGACCCAGTACTTC. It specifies CASSPDRERMTQYF. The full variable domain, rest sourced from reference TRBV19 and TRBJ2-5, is DGGITQSPKYLFRKEGQNVTLSCEQNLNHDAMYWYRQDPGQGLRLIYYSQIVNDFQKGDIAEGYSVSREKKESFPLTVTSAQKNPTAFYLCASSPDRERMTQYFGPGTRLLVL.

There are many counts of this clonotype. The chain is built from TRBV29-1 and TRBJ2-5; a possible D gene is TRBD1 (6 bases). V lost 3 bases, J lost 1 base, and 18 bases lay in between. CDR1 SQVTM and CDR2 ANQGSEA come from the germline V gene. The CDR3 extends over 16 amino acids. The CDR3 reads CSVESRRDTLQETQYF. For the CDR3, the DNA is TGCAGCGTTGAGTCGCGCCGGGACACACTCCAAGAGACCCAGTACTTC.

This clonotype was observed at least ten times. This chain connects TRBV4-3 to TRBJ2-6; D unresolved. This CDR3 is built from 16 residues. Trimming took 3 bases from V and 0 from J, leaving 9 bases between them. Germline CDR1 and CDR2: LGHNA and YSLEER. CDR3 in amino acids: CASSHLTRSGANVLTF. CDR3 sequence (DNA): TGCGCCAGCAGCCACCTGACCCGCTCTGGGGCCAACGTCCTGACTTTC.

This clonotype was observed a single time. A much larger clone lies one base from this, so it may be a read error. CDR3 protein: CASSPWGWTAPSGANVPTF. The CDR3 region has the DNA TGTGCCAGTAGTCCGTGGGGCTGGACAGCTCCCTCTGGGGCCAACGTCCCGACTTTC. The chain links TRBV19 to TRBJ2-6; the D gene is possibly TRBD1 (6 bases). Germline V gives CDR1 LNHDA, CDR2 SQIVND (reference sequence). This CDR3 has 19 residues.

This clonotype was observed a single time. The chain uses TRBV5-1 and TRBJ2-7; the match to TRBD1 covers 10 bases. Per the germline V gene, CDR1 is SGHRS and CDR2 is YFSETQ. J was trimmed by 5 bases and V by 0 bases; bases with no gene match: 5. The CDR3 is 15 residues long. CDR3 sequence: CASSLAWDRGHEQYF. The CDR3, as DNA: TGCGCCAGCAGCTTGGCCTGGGACAGGGGCCACGAGCAGTACTTC.

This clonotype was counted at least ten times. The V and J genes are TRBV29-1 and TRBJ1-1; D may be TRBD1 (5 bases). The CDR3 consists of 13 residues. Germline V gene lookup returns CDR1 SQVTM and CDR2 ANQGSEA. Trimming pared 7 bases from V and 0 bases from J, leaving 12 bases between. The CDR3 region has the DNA TGCAGCGGGGGGGAGAAAATGAACACTGAAGCTTTCTTT. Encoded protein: CSGGEKMNTEAFF.

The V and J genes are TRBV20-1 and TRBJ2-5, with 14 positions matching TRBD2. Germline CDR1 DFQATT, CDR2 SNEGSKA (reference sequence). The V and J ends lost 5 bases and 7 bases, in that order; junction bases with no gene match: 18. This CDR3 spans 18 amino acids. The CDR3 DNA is TGCAGTGCTCGCGGTTCTGGACTAGCGGGGGGTTGGAGGGTGACCCAGTACTTC. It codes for CSARGSGLAGGWRVTQYF.

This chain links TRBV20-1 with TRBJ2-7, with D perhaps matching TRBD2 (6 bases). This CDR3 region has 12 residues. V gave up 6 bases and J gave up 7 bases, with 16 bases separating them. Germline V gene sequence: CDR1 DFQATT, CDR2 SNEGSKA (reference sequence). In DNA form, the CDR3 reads TGCAGTGCCGGGACCCCAGGGAGGGAGCAGTACTTC. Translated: CSAGTPGREQYF.

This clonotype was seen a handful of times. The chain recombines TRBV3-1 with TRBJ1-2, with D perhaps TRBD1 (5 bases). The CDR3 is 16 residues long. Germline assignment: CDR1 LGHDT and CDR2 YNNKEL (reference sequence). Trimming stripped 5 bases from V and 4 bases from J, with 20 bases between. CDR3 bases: TGTGCCAGCAGCAGCCGGTCAGCGGGGCAGATCTATGGCTACACCTTC. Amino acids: CASSSRSAGQIYGYTF.

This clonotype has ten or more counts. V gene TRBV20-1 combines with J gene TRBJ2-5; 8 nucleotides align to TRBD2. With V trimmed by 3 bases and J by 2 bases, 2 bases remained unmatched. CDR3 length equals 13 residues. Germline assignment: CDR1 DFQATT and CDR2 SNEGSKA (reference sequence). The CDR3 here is CSASGGGQETQYF. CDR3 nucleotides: TGCAGTGCTAGCGGGGGGGGGCAAGAGACCCAGTACTTC.

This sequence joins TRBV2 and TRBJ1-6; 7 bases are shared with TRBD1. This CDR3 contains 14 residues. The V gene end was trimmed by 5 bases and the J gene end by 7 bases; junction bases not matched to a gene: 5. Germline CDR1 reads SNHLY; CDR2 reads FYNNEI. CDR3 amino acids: CASSTRDRNSPLHF. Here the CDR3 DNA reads TGTGCCAGCAGTACCCGGGACAGAAATTCACCCCTCCACTTT.

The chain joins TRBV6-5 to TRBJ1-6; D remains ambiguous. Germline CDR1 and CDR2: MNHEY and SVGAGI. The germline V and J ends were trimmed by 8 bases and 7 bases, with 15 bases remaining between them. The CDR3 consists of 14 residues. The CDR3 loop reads CASGPTASNSPLHF. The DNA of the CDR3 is TGTGCCAGCGGCCCCACAGCCTCGAATTCACCCCTCCACTTT.

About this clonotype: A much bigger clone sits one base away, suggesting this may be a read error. The chain's CDR3 is CASGFGGHDYGYTF. The CDR3 coding sequence is TGTGCCAGCGGCTTCGGCGGACACGACTATGGCTACACCTTC. This sequence joins TRBV7-9 and TRBJ1-2, with D perhaps matching TRBD1 (5 bases). CDR1 is SEHNR, CDR2 FQNEAQ, per germline (reference sequence). The CDR3 length is 14 residues.

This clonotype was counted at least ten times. Here the CDR3 DNA reads TGTGCCAGCAGCTACATAGGGGGGAACACTGAAGCTTTCTTT. Encoded protein: CASSYIGGNTEAFF. This chain links TRBV7-2 with TRBJ1-1; D possibly corresponds to TRBD1 (6 bases). Germline V gene lookup returns CDR1 SGHTA and CDR2 FQGNSA. The CDR3 runs to 14 residues. Deletions cut 4 bases from V and 1 base from J, with 10 bases between.

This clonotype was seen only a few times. The CDR3 region is CASQQGYEQYF. As DNA, the CDR3 is TGTGCCAGCCAACAGGGCTACGAGCAGTACTTC. The chain has TRBV6-6 and TRBJ2-7; possible D gene TRBD1, 6 bases. Germline-derived CDR1 and CDR2 are MNHNY and SVGAGI (reference sequence). The V and J ends lost 8 bases and 3 bases respectively, with 8 bases between them. The CDR3 is 11 amino acids.

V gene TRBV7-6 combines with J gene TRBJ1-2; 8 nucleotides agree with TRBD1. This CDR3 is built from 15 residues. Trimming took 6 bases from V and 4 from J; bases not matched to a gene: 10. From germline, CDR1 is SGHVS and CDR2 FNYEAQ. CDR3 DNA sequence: TGTGCCAGCAGTCCACAGGGGACAGGAATCTATGGCTACACCTTC. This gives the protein CASSPQGTGIYGYTF.

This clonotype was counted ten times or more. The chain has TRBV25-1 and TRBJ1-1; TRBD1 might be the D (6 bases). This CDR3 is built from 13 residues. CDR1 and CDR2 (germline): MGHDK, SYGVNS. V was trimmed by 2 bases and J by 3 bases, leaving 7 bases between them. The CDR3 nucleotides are TGTGCCAGCAGTGAAACAGGGCACACTGAAGCTTTCTTT. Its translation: CASSETGHTEAFF. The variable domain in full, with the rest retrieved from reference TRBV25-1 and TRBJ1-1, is EADIYQTPRYLVIGTGKKITLECSQTMGHDKMYWYQQDPGMELHLIHYSYGVNSTEKGDLSSESTVSRIRTEHFPLTLESARPSHTSQYLCASSETGHTEAFFGQGTRLTVV.